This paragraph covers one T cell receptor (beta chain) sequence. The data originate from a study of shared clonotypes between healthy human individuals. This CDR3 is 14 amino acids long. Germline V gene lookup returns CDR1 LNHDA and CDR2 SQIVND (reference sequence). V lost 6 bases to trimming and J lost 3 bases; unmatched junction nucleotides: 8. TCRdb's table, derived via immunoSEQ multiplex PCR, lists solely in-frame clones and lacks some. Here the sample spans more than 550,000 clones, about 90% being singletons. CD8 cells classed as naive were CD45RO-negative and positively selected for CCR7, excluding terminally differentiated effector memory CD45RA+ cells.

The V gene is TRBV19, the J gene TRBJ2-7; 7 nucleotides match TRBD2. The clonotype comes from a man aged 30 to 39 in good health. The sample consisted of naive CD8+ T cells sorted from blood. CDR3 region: CASSLRLALYEQYF. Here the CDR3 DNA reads TGTGCCAGTAGCCTCAGACTAGCACTCTACGAGCAGTACTTC.